This T cell receptor (beta chain) was sequenced during a study of blood T cells in healthy people across ages. This clonotype was seen at least ten times. Antigen specificity is unknown. One end of the junction varies from germline; a read error may be responsible. The CDR3 extends over 14 amino acids. A second about 6 to 12 cycle PCR used barcoded and J-beta primers. Every sample gave at least 2.5 million paired-end reads containing CDR3. TCRdb re-analysed the 5' RACE reads in MiXCR, keeping a single row per CDR3 protein. The data show just under 900,000 distinct CDR3 sequences, about 28% seen once. Overall study findings and caveats: Age advanced and TCR beta diversity per million T cells fell, roughly linearly.

Donors were systemically healthy Caucasian individuals from Russia aged roughly 6 to 100 years. In each sample, at least 7 million PBMCs were isolated. The rearrangement joins TRBV12-3 or TRBV12-4 to TRBJ2-5; 9 bases fit TRBD1. The sequenced material came from blood. The clonotype was recovered from an elderly woman in good health. The CDR3 DNA follows: TGCGCCAGCAGCCCTACAGGGGGCGGGGAGACCCAGTACTTC. Translating gives CASSPTGGGETQYF.